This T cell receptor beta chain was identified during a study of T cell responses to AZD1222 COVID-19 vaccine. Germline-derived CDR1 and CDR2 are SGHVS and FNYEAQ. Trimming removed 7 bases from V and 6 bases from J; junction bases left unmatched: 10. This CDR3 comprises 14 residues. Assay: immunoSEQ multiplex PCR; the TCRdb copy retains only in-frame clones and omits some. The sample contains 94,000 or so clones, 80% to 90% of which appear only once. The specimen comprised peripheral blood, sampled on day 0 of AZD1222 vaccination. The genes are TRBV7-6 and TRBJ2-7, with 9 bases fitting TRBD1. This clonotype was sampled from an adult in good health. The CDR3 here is CASKVGTGTSEQYF. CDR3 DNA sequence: TGTGCCAGCAAGGTCGGGACAGGGACCTCCGAGCAGTACTTC.